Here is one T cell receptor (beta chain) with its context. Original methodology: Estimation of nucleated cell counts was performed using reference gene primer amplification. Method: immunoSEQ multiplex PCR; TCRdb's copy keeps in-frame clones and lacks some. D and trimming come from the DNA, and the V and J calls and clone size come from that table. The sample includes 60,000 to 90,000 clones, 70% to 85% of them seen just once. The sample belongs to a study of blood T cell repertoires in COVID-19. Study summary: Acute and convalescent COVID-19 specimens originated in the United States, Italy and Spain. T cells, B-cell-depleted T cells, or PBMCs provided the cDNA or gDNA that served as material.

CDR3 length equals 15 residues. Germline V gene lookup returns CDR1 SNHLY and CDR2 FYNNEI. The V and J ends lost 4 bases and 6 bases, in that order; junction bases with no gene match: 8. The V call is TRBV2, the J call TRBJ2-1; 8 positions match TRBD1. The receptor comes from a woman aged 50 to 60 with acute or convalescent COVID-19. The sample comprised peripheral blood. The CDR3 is CASSADRGYGNEQFF. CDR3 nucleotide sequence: TGTGCCAGCAGTGCTGACAGGGGTTATGGCAATGAGCAGTTCTTC.